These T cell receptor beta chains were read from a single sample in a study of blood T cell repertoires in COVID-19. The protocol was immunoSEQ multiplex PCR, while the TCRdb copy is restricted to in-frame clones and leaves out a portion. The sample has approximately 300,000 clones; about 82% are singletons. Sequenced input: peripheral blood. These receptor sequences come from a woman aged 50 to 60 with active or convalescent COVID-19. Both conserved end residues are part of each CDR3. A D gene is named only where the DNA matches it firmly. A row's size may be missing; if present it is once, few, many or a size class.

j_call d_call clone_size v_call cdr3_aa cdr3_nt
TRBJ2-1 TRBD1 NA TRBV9 CASSEGGRANEQFF TGTGCCAGCAGCGAAGGGGGCAGGGCCAATGAGCAGTTCTTC
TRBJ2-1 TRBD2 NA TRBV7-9 CASSPFLAGVLHNEQFF TGTGCCAGCAGCCCTTTTTTAGCGGGAGTTCTCCACAATGAGCAGTTCTTC
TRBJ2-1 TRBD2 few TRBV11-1 CASSPLAAVNEQFF TGTGCCAGCAGTCCCCTAGCGGCCGTCAATGAGCAGTTCTTC
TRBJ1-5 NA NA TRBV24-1 CATSQFQGSQPQHF TGTGCCACCAGCCAATTTCAGGGCAGCCAGCCCCAGCATTTT
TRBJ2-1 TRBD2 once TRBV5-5 CASSLQAGVLHEQFF TGTGCCAGCAGCTTGCAAGCGGGGGTCCTCCATGAGCAGTTCTTC
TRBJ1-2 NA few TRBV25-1 CASSDGGALGYTF TGTGCCAGCAGTGACGGTGGGGCGTTAGGCTACACCTTC
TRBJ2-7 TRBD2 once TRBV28 CASNSGTGGSYEQYF TGTGCCAGCAACTCAGGAACGGGAGGGTCCTACGAGCAGTACTTC
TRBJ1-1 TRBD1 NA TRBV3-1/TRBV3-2 CASSYRGRDAFF TGTGCCAGCAGCTACAGGGGGCGTGATGCTTTCTTT
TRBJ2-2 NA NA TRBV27 CASATVNTGELFF TGTGCCAGTGCAACAGTGAACACCGGGGAGCTGTTTTTT
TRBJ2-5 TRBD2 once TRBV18 CASSPASGIQETQYF TGTGCCAGCTCACCAGCTAGCGGGATTCAAGAGACCCAGTACTTC
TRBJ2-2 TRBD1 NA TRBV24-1 CATSDAQGFAGELFF TGTGCCACCAGTGACGCACAGGGGTTCGCCGGGGAGCTGTTTTTT
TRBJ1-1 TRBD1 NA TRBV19 CASSIQGAQGTEAFF TGTGCCAGTAGTATACAGGGGGCGCAGGGCACTGAAGCTTTCTTT
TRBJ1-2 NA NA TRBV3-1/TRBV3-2 CASSLGAGVRYGYTF TGTGCCAGCAGTCTAGGGGCAGGGGTAAGGTATGGCTACACCTTC
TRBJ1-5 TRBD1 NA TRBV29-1 CSVAQQGVGQPQHF TGCAGCGTTGCCCAACAGGGGGTGGGTCAGCCCCAGCATTTT
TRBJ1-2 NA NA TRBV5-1 CASSEGQNYGYTF TGCGCCAGCAGCGAAGGACAGAACTATGGCTACACCTTC
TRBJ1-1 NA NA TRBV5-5 CASSSSLGHTEAFF TGTGCCAGCAGCTCATCTTTGGGGCACACTGAAGCTTTCTTT
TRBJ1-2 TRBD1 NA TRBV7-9 CASRYGTDYGYTF TGTGCCAGCAGGTACGGGACAGACTATGGCTACACCTTC
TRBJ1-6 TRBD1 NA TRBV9 CASSAGPGQRNSPLHF TGTGCCAGCAGCGCCGGACCGGGACAGCGAAATTCACCCCTCCACTTT
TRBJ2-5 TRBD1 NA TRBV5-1 CASSLGQGAFQETQYF TGCGCCAGCAGCTTGGGACAGGGGGCTTTCCAAGAGACCCAGTACTTC
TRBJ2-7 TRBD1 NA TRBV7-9 CASAGTGGYEQYF TGTGCCAGCGCCGGGACAGGGGGCTACGAGCAGTACTTC
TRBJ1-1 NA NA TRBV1 CTSSQPEGHTEAFF TGCACCAGCAGCCAACCGGAGGGTCACACTGAAGCTTTCTTT
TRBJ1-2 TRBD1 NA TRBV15 CATSPDRDYGYTF TGTGCCACCAGCCCGGACAGGGATTATGGCTACACCTTC
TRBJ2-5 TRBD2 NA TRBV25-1 CASSEPQWREYQETQYF TGTGCCAGCAGTGAACCCCAGTGGCGGGAGTACCAAGAGACCCAGTACTTC
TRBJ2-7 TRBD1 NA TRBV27 CASREDRGFSHEQYF TGTGCCAGCAGAGAGGACAGGGGATTTTCCCACGAGCAGTACTTC
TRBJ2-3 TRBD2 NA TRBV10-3 CAISGQLAGGQDTQYF TGTGCCATCAGTGGTCAACTAGCGGGAGGCCAGGATACGCAGTATTTT
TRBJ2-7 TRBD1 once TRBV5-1 CASSAGQGAPEQYF TGCGCCAGCAGCGCCGGACAGGGGGCGCCCGAGCAGTACTTC
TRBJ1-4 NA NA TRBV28 CASSKDPPLAFEKLFF TGTGCCAGCAGTAAGGACCCGCCACTAGCCTTTGAAAAACTGTTTTTT
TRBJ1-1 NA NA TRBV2 CASSDEGTNTEAFF TGTGCCAGCAGTGATGAGGGAACCAACACTGAAGCTTTCTTT
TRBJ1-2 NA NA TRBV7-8 CASSLDSPWGYTF TGTGCCAGCAGCTTAGACAGCCCTTGGGGCTACACCTTC
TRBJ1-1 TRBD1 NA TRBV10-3 CAIREGQVRTEAFF TGTGCCATCAGGGAGGGACAGGTCCGCACTGAAGCTTTCTTT
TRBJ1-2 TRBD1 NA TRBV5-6 CASSLEDRNYGYTF TGTGCCAGCAGCTTGGAGGACAGGAACTATGGCTACACCTTC
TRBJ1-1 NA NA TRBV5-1 CASSLQQNTEAFF TGCGCCAGCAGCCTCCAACAGAACACTGAAGCTTTCTTT
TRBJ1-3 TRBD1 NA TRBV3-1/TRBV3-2 CASSQDRGAIYF TGTGCCAGCAGCCAGGACAGGGGTGCCATATATTTT
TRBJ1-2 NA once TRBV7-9 CASSLDDKGYTF TGTGCCAGCAGCTTAGATGACAAGGGCTACACCTTC
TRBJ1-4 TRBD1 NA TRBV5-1 CASSALGTGREKLFF TGCGCCAGCAGCGCCCTCGGGACAGGGCGCGAAAAACTGTTTTTT
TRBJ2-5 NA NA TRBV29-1 CSVGLETQYF TGCAGCGTTGGGCTAGAGACCCAGTACTTC
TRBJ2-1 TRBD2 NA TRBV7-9 CASSPRFSGRAFNEQFF TGTGCCAGCAGCCCAAGGTTTAGCGGGAGGGCCTTCAATGAGCAGTTCTTC
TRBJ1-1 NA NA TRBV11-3 CASSVTTGGRAFF TGTGCCAGCAGCGTTACAACGGGGGGCCGGGCTTTCTTT
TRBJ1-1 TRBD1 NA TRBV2 CASSGQGTTEAFF TGTGCCAGCAGTGGACAGGGTACCACTGAAGCTTTCTTT
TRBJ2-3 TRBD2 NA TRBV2 CASRPGLAGEGVDTQYF TGTGCCAGCAGACCGGGACTAGCGGGAGAGGGCGTAGATACGCAGTATTTT
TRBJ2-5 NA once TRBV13 CASSLGLRYQETQYF TGTGCCAGCAGCTTAGGCCTCAGGTACCAAGAGACCCAGTACTTC
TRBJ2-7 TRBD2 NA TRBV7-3 CASSIQSGSSYEQYF TGTGCCAGCAGCATACAAAGCGGGAGTTCCTACGAGCAGTACTTC
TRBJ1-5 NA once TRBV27 CASRGGNQPQHF TGTGCCAGCAGGGGGGGGAATCAGCCCCAGCATTTT
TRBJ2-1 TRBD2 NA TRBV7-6 CASSELAGSKNEQFF TGTGCCAGCAGCGAACTAGCGGGGTCCAAGAATGAGCAGTTCTTC
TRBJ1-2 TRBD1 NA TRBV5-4 CASTTFDRAGGYTF TGTGCCAGCACCACCTTCGACAGGGCCGGCGGCTACACCTTC
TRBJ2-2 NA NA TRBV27 CASKGVEYTGELFF TGTGCCAGCAAAGGGGTAGAGTACACCGGGGAGCTGTTTTTT
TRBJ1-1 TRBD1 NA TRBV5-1 CASSFTGEFEAFF TGCGCCAGCAGCTTTACAGGGGAGTTTGAAGCTTTCTTT
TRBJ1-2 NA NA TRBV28 CASRAGGYTF TGTGCCAGCAGAGCGGGTGGCTACACCTTC
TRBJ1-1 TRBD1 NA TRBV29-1 CSVEDRQGASAFF TGCAGCGTTGAAGATCGACAGGGGGCTTCAGCTTTCTTT